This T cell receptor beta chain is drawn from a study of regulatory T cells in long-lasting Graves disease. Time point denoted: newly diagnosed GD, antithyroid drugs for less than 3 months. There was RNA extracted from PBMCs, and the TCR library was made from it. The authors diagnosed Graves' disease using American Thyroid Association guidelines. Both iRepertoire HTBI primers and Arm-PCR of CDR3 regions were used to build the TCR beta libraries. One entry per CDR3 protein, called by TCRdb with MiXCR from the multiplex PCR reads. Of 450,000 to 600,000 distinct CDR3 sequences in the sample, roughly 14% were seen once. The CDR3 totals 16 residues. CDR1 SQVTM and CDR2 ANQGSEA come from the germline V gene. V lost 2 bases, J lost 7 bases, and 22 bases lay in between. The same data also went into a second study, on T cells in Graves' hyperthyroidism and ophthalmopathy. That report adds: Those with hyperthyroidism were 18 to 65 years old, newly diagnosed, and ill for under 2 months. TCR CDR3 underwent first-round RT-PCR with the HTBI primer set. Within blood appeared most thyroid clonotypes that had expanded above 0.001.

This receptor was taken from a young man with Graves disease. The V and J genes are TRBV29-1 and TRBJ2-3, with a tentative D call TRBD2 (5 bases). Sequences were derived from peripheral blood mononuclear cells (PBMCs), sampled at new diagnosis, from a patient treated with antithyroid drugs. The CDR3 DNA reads TGCAGCGTTGAATATGGTACTAGGGAACTGACAAATACGCAGTATTTT. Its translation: CSVEYGTRELTNTQYF.